The 20 T cell receptor beta chains in this list originate from one sample, sequenced in a study of T-cell memory formation after mild COVID-19. From the 5' RACE reads, TCRdb called clonotypes with MiXCR, one entry per CDR3 protein. This sample has 400,000 or so distinct CDR3 sequences, with 15% to 25% found just once. What was sequenced was PBMCs or a T cell subset sorted from them (not recorded which). The receptors derive from an adult woman who had mild COVID-19 (a few samples of this study predate the infection). Cell type and time point are not known.

This clonotype was detected only a few times. The chain has TRBV5-1 and TRBJ2-7; D is undetermined. V lost 1 base, J lost 7 bases, and 12 bases lay in between. This CDR3 has 13 amino acids. Germline CDR1 reads SGHRS; CDR2 reads YFSETQ. The CDR3 coding sequence is TGCGCCAGCAGCTTGATGGACGGTCTGGAGCAGTACTTC. As protein: CASSLMDGLEQYF. Complete variable domain (other parts from reference TRBV5-1 and TRBJ2-7): KAGVTQTPRYLIKTRGQQVTLSCSPISGHRSVSWYQQTPGQGLQFLFEYFSETQRNKGNFPGRFSGRQFSNSRSEMNVSTLELGDSALYLCASSLMDGLEQYFGPGTRLTVT.

This clonotype has a count of ten or more. The rearrangement joins TRBV5-1 to TRBJ2-3, with 7 bases lining up with TRBD2. Germline V CDR1 and CDR2: SGHRS, YFSETQ. The CDR3 length is 14 residues. Unmatched junction bases numbered 11, after V lost 5 bases and J lost 8 bases. The CDR3 is CASRPRTSPVTQYF. The CDR3 DNA sequence: TGCGCCAGCAGACCGCGGACTAGTCCCGTTACGCAGTATTTT.

In its sample, this clonotype was seen once. The rearrangement uses TRBV24-1 and TRBJ1-5; 10 nucleotides agree with TRBD1. V dropped 10 bases and J dropped 3; count of bases not matched to a gene: 2. Germline V gene data show CDR1 as KGHDR and CDR2 as SFDVKD. The CDR3 loop spans 13 amino acids. The CDR3 here is CATGTGDNQPQHF. As DNA, the CDR3 is TGTGCCACTGGGACAGGGGACAATCAGCCCCAGCATTTT.

This sequence joins TRBV2 and TRBJ2-6, with a weak D call TRBD2 (6 bases). Per the germline V gene, CDR1 is SNHLY and CDR2 is FYNNEI. The CDR3 is 15 amino acids. The V and J ends lost 7 bases and 2 bases respectively, with 12 bases between them. The CDR3 sequence: CASTDRETGANVLTF. The CDR3 DNA sequence: TGTGCCAGCACTGACCGGGAGACTGGGGCCAACGTCCTGACTTTC.

This clonotype was seen repeatedly, ten times or more. The V and J genes are TRBV7-9 and TRBJ2-3; 7 bases fit TRBD2. CDR1 and CDR2 from the germline V gene are SEHNR and FQNEAQ (reference sequence). The junction had 10 bases not matched to a gene; V was cut back by 5 bases and J by 2 bases. The CDR3 runs to 16 residues. This CDR3 reads CASSRVAGVLTDTQYF. The DNA for the CDR3 is TGTGCCAGCAGCAGAGTGGCGGGGGTACTCACAGATACGCAGTATTTT.

CDR3 protein: CASSAGRGEQFF. The CDR3 bases are TGTGCCAGCAGTGCAGGGCGGGGGGAGCAGTTCTTC. The chain employs TRBV7-9 and TRBJ2-1; 7 bases fit TRBD2. Losses at the gene ends were 6 bases for V and 10 bases for J; bases not matched to a gene: 6. Germline V lookup: CDR1 SEHNR, CDR2 FQNEAQ (reference sequence). The CDR3 covers 12 residues.

The table lists this clonotype with a few counts. The chain recombines TRBV30 with TRBJ1-1; no reliable D call. V was cut by 5 bases and J by 1 base, with 8 bases left in between. This CDR3 has 12 amino acids. Germline values: CDR1 GTSNPN, CDR2 SVGIG (reference sequence). The CDR3 here is CAWDGPNTEAFF. The CDR3 coding sequence is TGTGCCTGGGACGGACCGAACACTGAAGCTTTCTTT.

Only a few counts were recorded for this clonotype. The V and J genes are TRBV5-1 and TRBJ2-7; D unclear. Looked up from germline, CDR1 is SGHRS and CDR2 is YFSETQ. The ends were cut back, 4 bases at V and 0 bases at J, with 11 bases in the middle. The CDR3 covers 14 residues. The CDR3 sequence: CASSPDGFSYEQYF. Here the CDR3 DNA reads TGCGCCAGCAGCCCGGACGGGTTCTCCTACGAGCAGTACTTC.

In its sample, this clonotype was seen many times. The genes are TRBV20-1 and TRBJ2-1, with D possibly being TRBD2 (5 bases). The CDR3 runs 11 residues. Germline V gene sequence: CDR1 DFQATT, CDR2 SNEGSKA (reference sequence). The V gene lost 4 bases and the J gene lost 8 bases, with 9 bases spanning the gap. In nucleotides, the CDR3 is TGCAGTGCTATGAGGGTTTATGAGCAGTTCTTC. Encoded protein: CSAMRVYEQFF.

The V gene is TRBV9, the J gene TRBJ2-5; 13 positions match TRBD2. CDR3 size: 14 residues. Per the germline V gene, CDR1 is SGDLS and CDR2 is YYNGEE. The V gene end was trimmed by 7 bases and the J gene end by 8 bases; junction bases not matched to a gene: 8. CDR3 sequence reads: CASGTSGTRGTQYF. The CDR3 bases are TGTGCCAGCGGGACTAGCGGGACGAGGGGAACCCAGTACTTC. The complete variable domain, with remaining parts taken from reference TRBV9 and TRBJ2-5, reads DSGVTQTPKHLITATGQRVTLRCSPRSGDLSVYWYQQSLDQGLQFLIQYYNGEERAKGNILERFSAQQFPDLHSELNLSSLELGDSALYFCASGTSGTRGTQYFGPGTRLLVL.

J is TRBJ1-2 and V is TRBV12-3 or TRBV12-4; a weak D match, TRBD1 (6 bases). The CDR3 consists of 13 residues. Trimming removed 6 bases from V and 4 bases from J, with 12 bases in between. This CDR3 reads CASRGAPVYGYTF. The DNA of the CDR3 is TGTGCCAGCAGGGGGGCGCCGGTCTATGGCTACACCTTC.

This clonotype has ten or more counts. This chain links TRBV5-1 with TRBJ1-1; tentative D call: TRBD1 (6 bases). Trimming stripped 3 bases from V and 1 base from J, with 10 bases between. The CDR3 consists of 14 residues. Germline V gene sequence: CDR1 SGHRS, CDR2 YFSETQ. CDR3 coding DNA: TGCGCCAGCAGCTGGGGACACGCGAACACTGAAGCTTTCTTT. Amino acid sequence: CASSWGHANTEAFF.

The CDR3: CASSRELGANEQFF. CDR3 nucleotide sequence: TGTGCCAGCAGCCGAGAGCTGGGGGCCAATGAGCAGTTCTTC. This rearrangement joins TRBV7-9 to TRBJ2-1, with D possibly TRBD1 on 6 matching bases. Looked up from germline, CDR1 is SEHNR and CDR2 is FQNEAQ (reference sequence). Trimming cost V 5 bases and J 6 bases, with 14 bases left between them. This CDR3 comprises 14 residues. Full variable domain (rest looked up from reference TRBV7-9 and TRBJ2-1): DTGVSQNPRHKITKRGQNVTFRCDPISEHNRLYWYRQTLGQGPEFLTYFQNEAQLEKSRLLSDRFSAERPKGSFSTLEIQRTEQGDSAMYLCASSRELGANEQFFGPGTRLTVL.

This clonotype was counted ten times or more. The chain carries TRBV7-6 and TRBJ2-1, with a tentative D call TRBD2 (5 bases). Germline CDR1 and CDR2: SGHVS and FNYEAQ. V dropped 2 bases and J dropped 4 bases, with 21 bases sitting between them. The CDR3 runs 18 residues. CDR3 bases: TGTGCCAGCAGCTTAACCTCAATATTAGGCAGGACTTACAATGAGCAGTTCTTC. Translated, it gives CASSLTSILGRTYNEQFF.

Of note for this clonotype: A junction boundary mismatches the germline segment, possibly from a read error. This chain links TRBV20-1 with TRBJ1-4; D is undetermined. CDR1 is DFQATT, CDR2 SNEGSKA, per germline (reference sequence). The CDR3 spans 12 residues. CDR3: CSARRANEKLFF. The CDR3 region has the DNA TGCAGCGCTAGGAGGGCTAATGAAAAACTGTTTTTT.

A few counts support this clonotype. The gene calls are TRBV15 and TRBJ2-5; D might be TRBD1 (6 bases). The CDR3 length is 15 residues. Per germline, CDR1 LNHNV and CDR2 YYDKDF (reference sequence). Trimming removed 0 bases at V and 2 bases at J, with 10 bases between. CDR3 sequence (DNA): TGTGCCACCAGCAGAGACAACAGGGCTCAAGAGACCCAGTACTTC. Its protein product is CATSRDNRAQETQYF.

The chain recombines TRBV5-1 with TRBJ1-6; D call uncertain. V dropped 0 bases and J dropped 7 bases, with 11 bases sitting between them. CDR3 size: 15 residues. The germline V gene has CDR1 SGHRS and CDR2 YFSETQ. CDR3 region: CASSLAAAVNSPLHF. The DNA for the CDR3 is TGCGCCAGCAGCTTGGCGGCAGCGGTCAATTCACCCCTCCACTTT.

The chain recombines TRBV7-9 with TRBJ2-7; 14 positions match TRBD2. CDR3 length: 16 amino acids. Germline loops: CDR1 SEHNR, CDR2 FQNEAQ (reference sequence). Losses at the gene ends were 4 bases for V and 5 bases for J; bases not matched to a gene: 7. For the CDR3, the DNA is TGTGCCAGCAGCTCCCGACTAGCGGGAGGGCGGGACGAGCAGTACTTC. Protein sequence: CASSSRLAGGRDEQYF. Full variable domain (rest looked up from reference TRBV7-9 and TRBJ2-7): DTGVSQNPRHKITKRGQNVTFRCDPISEHNRLYWYRQTLGQGPEFLTYFQNEAQLEKSRLLSDRFSAERPKGSFSTLEIQRTEQGDSAMYLCASSSRLAGGRDEQYFGPGTRLTVT.

This clonotype turned up a few times. V usage is TRBV3-1 and J usage is TRBJ1-2; 7 positions match TRBD1. The V and J ends lost 4 bases and 10 bases, in that order; junction bases with no gene match: 9. CDR3 size: 13 residues. Germline values: CDR1 LGHDT, CDR2 YNNKEL (reference sequence). CDR3 protein: CASSLGTEEVYTF. The CDR3 DNA follows: TGTGCCAGCAGCCTCGGGACAGAGGAGGTCTACACCTTC. Full variable domain (rest looked up from reference TRBV3-1 and TRBJ1-2): DTAVSQTPKYLVTQMGNDKSIKCEQNLGHDTMYWYKQDSKKFLKIMFSYNNKELIINETVPNRFSPKSPDKAHLNLHINSLELGDSAVYFCASSLGTEEVYTFGSGTRLTVV.

The V call is TRBV12-3 or TRBV12-4, the J call TRBJ2-1; D perhaps matches TRBD2 (6 bases). Deletions cut 6 bases from V and 0 bases from J, with 12 bases between. This CDR3 contains 15 residues. The CDR3 loop reads CASSPGSSSYNEQFF. Here the CDR3 DNA reads TGTGCCAGCAGCCCCGGGAGTAGCTCCTACAATGAGCAGTTCTTC.